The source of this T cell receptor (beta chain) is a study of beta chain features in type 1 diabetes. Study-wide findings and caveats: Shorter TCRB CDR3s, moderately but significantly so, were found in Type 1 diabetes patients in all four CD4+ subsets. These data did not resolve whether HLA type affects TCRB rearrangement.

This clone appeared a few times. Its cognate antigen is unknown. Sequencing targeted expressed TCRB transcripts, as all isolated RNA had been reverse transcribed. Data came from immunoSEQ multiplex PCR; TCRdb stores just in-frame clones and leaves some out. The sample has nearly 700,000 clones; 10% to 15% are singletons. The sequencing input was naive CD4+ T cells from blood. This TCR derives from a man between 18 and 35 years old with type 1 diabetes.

This CDR3 is CSVEVRSGELFF. As DNA, the CDR3 is TGCAGCGTTGAAGTACGGAGCGGGGAGCTGTTTTTT. The chain joins TRBV29-1 to TRBJ2-2; D is uncertain. This CDR3 has 12 residues. V was trimmed by 1 base and J by 7 bases, leaving 7 bases between them. Germline loops: CDR1 SQVTM, CDR2 ANQGSEA.